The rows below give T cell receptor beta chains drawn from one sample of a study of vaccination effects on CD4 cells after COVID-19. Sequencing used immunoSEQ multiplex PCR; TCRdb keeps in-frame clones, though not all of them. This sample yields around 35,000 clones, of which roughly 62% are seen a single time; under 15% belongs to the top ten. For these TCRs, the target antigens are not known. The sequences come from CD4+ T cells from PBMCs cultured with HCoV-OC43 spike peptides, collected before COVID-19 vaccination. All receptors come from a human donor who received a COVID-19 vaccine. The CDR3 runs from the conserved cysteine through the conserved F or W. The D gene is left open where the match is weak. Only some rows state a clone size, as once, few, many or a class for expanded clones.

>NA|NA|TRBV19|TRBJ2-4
TGTGCCAGTAGTAAGGCAGGGGTAGCCAAAAACATTCAGTACTTC
CASSKAGVAKNIQYF
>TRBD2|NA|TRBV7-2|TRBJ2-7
TGTGCCAGCAGCTTGGCTAGACTAGCGGGGGTCGAGCAGTACTTC
CASSLARLAGVEQYF
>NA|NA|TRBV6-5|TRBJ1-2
TGTGCCAGCACTCCCTCGAGGGGTGGCTACACCTTC
CASTPSRGGYTF
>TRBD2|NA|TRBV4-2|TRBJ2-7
TGTGCCAGCAGCCAGGCAAGGACTAGCGAGGCCTACGAGCAGTACTTC
CASSQARTSEAYEQYF
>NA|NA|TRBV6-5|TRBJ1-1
TGTGCCAGCAGTAGCCAGGGGAACACTGAAGCTTTCTTT
CASSSQGNTEAFF
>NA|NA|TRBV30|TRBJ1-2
TGTGCCTGGAGTCCCCGAGACCGGGACGCCTCTGGCTACACCTTC
CAWSPRDRDASGYTF
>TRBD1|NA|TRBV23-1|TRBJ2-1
TGCGCCAGCAGTCAGCCACCGGGACAGGGTTACAATGAGCAGTTCTTC
CASSQPPGQGYNEQFF
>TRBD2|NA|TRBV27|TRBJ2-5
TGTGCCAGCAGTTTATCCCTAGCGGGACAAGAGACCCAGTACTTC
CASSLSLAGQETQYF
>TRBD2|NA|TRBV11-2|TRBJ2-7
TGTGCCAGCAGCGCAATACTAGCGGGGACCTACGAGCAGTACTTC
CASSAILAGTYEQYF
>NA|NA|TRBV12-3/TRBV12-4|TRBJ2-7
TGTGCCAGCAAGGTCGGGCGGTACTACGAGCAGTACTTC
CASKVGRYYEQYF
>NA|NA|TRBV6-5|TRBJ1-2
TGTGCCAGCTGGGCCAGGGGCCCAGCTAACTATGGCTACACCTTC
CASWARGPANYGYTF
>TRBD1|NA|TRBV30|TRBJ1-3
TGTGCCTGGGGCAGGGGGCGGATAATAACTGGAAACACCATATATTTT
CAWGRGRIITGNTIYF
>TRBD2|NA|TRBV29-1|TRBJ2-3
TGCAGCGTTGAGCGGGGGACAGATACGCAGTATTTT
CSVERGTDTQYF
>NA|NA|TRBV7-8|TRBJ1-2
TGTGCCAGCAGCCGCCGGGACGTCGGTGGCTACACCTTC
CASSRRDVGGYTF
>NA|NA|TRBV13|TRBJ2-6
TGTGCCAGCAGCTTAGAGGCAGGGCTGATCTCTGGGGCCAACGTCCTGACTTTC
CASSLEAGLISGANVLTF
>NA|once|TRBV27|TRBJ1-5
TGTGCCAGCACCATTCAGCCCCAGCATTTT
CASTIQPQHF
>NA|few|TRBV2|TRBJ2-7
TGTGCCAGCAGTGAGAGGTCCTACGAGCAGTACTTC
CASSERSYEQYF
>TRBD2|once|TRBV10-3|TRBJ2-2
TGTGCCATCAGTGAGTGGGGACTAGCGGGAGCCACCGGGGAGCTGTTTTTT
CAISEWGLAGATGELFF
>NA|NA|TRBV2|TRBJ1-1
TGTGCCAGCAGTGAAGACCTTGGGTACACTGAAGCTTTCTTT
CASSEDLGYTEAFF
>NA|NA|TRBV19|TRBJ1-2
TGTGCCAGTAGTATGGCTGGCAGGAGATCGTATGGCTACACCTTC
CASSMAGRRSYGYTF
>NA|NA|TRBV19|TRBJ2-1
TGTGCCAGTAGTATATGGCAGGGATCCTACAATGAGCAGTTCTTC
CASSIWQGSYNEQFF
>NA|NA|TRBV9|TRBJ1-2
TGTGCCAGCAGCTCATCGAACTATGGCTACACCTTC
CASSSSNYGYTF
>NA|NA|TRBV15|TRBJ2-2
TGTGCCACCAGCAGAGGTGGTCAGGGAAGTACCGGGGAGCTGTTTTTT
CATSRGGQGSTGELFF
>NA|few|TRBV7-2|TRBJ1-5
TGTGCCAGCAGCTTAGAAGGGGTGCAAGGACAGACCTACCATTTT
CASSLEGVQGQTYHF
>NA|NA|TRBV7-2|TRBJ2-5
TGTGCCAGCAGCTTGGATTTGGATCGGGAGACCCAGTACTTC
CASSLDLDRETQYF
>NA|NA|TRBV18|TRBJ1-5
TGTGCCAGCTCACCCGGCAGCAATGATCAGCCCCAGCATTTT
CASSPGSNDQPQHF
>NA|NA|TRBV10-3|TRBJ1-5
TGTGCCATCAGTGAGTATGGGAACAATCAGCCCCAGCATTTT
CAISEYGNNQPQHF
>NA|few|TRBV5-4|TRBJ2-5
TGTGCCAGCAGCCCGGGCCTGATCCAGGAGACCCAGTACTTC
CASSPGLIQETQYF
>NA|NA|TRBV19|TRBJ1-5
TGTGCCAGTACGGGAGGTGATCGGCCCCAGCATTTT
CASTGGDRPQHF
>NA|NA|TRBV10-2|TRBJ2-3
TGCGCCAGCAGTGCCGGCAGCACCACAGATACGCAGTATTTT
CASSAGSTTDTQYF
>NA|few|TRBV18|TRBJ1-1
TGTGCCAGCTCACCACCAGGCAGCTACACTGAAGCTTTCTTT
CASSPPGSYTEAFF
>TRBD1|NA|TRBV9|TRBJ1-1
TGTGCCAGCAGCGCGGGACAGACCAACACTGAAGCTTTCTTT
CASSAGQTNTEAFF
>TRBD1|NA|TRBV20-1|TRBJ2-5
TGCAGTGCTAGTTTCGGACAGGCACAAGAGACCCAGTACTTC
CSASFGQAQETQYF